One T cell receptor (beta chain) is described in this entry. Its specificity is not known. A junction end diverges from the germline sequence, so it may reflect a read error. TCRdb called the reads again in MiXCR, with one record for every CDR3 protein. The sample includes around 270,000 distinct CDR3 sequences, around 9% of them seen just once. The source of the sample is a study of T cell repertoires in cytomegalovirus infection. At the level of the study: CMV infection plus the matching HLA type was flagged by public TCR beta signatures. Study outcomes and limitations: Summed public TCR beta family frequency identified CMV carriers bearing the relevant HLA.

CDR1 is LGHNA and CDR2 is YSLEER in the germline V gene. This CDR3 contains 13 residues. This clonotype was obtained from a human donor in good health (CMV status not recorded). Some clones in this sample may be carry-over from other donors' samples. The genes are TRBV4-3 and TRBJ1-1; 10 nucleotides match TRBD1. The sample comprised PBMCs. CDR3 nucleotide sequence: TGCGCCAGCAGCCAAGATAGGACAGGGGGGGCTATCTTT. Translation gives CASSQDRTGGAIF.